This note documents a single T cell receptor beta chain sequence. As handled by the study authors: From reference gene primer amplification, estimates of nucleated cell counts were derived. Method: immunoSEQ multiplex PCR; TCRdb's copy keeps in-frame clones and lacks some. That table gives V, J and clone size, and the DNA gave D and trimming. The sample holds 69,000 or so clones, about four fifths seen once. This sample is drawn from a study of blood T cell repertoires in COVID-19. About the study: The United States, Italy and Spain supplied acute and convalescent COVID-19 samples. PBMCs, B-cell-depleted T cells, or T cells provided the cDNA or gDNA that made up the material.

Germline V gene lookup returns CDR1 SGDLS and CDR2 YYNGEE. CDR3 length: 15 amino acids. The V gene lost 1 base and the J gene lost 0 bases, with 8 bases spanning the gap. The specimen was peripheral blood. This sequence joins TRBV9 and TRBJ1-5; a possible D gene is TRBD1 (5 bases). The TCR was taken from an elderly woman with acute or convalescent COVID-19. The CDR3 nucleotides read TGTGCCAGCAGCGTATTAGGGGATAGCAATCAGCCCCAGCATTTT. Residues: CASSVLGDSNQPQHF.